Listed below are T cell receptor beta chains from one sample, sequenced in a study of blood T cell repertoires in COVID-19. Assay used: immunoSEQ multiplex PCR; TCRdb lists only in-frame clones, some missing. The sample records more than 200,000 clones, over 70% being singletons. The sample comprised peripheral blood. The receptor source for this set is a man aged 35 to 55 with acute or convalescent COVID-19. Both conserved end residues are part of each CDR3. A D gene is named only where the DNA matches it firmly. Clone size appears in some rows only: once, few, many, or a class for an expanded clone.

CDR3 length: 15; J gene: TRBJ2-5; V gene: TRBV6-1; clone size: .; D gene: .; CDR3 DNA: TGTGCCAGCAGTGAAAGTCAGGGCAGGGGAGAGACCCAGTACTTC; CDR3 protein: CASSESQGRGETQYF
CDR3 length: 15; J gene: TRBJ2-5; V gene: TRBV11-1; clone size: .; D gene: .; CDR3 DNA: TGTGCCAGCAGCCCCTTGGCGGGACTGGGAGAGACCCAGTACTTC; CDR3 protein: CASSPLAGLGETQYF
CDR3 length: 16; J gene: TRBJ2-1; V gene: TRBV7-8; clone size: .; D gene: TRBD1; CDR3 DNA: TGTGCCAGCAGCCCAGGGGGCCTAGCGTTTCATGTTGAGCAGTTCTTC; CDR3 protein: CASSPGGLAFHVEQFF
CDR3 length: 13; J gene: TRBJ2-5; V gene: TRBV5-1; clone size: .; D gene: .; CDR3 DNA: TGCGCCAGCAGCTTGGGGGGAGTGGAGACCCAGTACTTC; CDR3 protein: CASSLGGVETQYF
CDR3 length: 14; J gene: TRBJ1-6; V gene: TRBV11-2; clone size: .; D gene: TRBD1; CDR3 DNA: TGTGCCAGCAGCTCCAGGACAGGGAACTCACCCCTCCACTTT; CDR3 protein: CASSSRTGNSPLHF
CDR3 length: 14; J gene: TRBJ2-1; V gene: TRBV5-6; clone size: few; D gene: TRBD2; CDR3 DNA: TGTGCCAGCAGCTCGGGACTAGCGGGAGAAGAGCAGTTCTTC; CDR3 protein: CASSSGLAGEEQFF
CDR3 length: 16; J gene: TRBJ1-5; V gene: TRBV27; clone size: .; D gene: .; CDR3 DNA: TGTGCCAGCAGGAATATCAGGGAGGGGGATTATCAGCCCCAGCATTTT; CDR3 protein: CASRNIREGDYQPQHF
CDR3 length: 14; J gene: TRBJ1-2; V gene: TRBV7-9; clone size: once; D gene: .; CDR3 DNA: TGTGCCAGCTGGGGAGGGGCTGAGCTCGTTGGCTACACCTTC; CDR3 protein: CASWGGAELVGYTF
CDR3 length: 12; J gene: TRBJ2-7; V gene: TRBV30; clone size: .; D gene: .; CDR3 DNA: TGTGCCTGCTCGGACAGACCCTACGAGCAGTACTTC; CDR3 protein: CACSDRPYEQYF
CDR3 length: 16; J gene: TRBJ1-6; V gene: TRBV27; clone size: .; D gene: .; CDR3 DNA: TGTGCCAGCAGTGCAACAGCCAACTCCTATAATTCACCCCTCCACTTT; CDR3 protein: CASSATANSYNSPLHF
CDR3 length: 15; J gene: TRBJ1-2; V gene: TRBV19; clone size: .; D gene: .; CDR3 DNA: TGTGCCAGTGGCCCTTTACAGGGATGGTGGTATGGCTACACCTTC; CDR3 protein: CASGPLQGWWYGYTF
CDR3 length: 15; J gene: TRBJ1-4; V gene: TRBV11-2; clone size: .; D gene: TRBD1; CDR3 DNA: TGTGCCAGCAGCTATGGGACAGGGGGTAGTGAAAAACTGTTTTTT; CDR3 protein: CASSYGTGGSEKLFF
CDR3 length: 13; J gene: TRBJ1-1; V gene: TRBV6-5; clone size: .; D gene: .; CDR3 DNA: TGTGCCAGCACTTCCAATAGTGGCACTGAAGCTTTCTTT; CDR3 protein: CASTSNSGTEAFF
CDR3 length: 14; J gene: TRBJ1-1; V gene: TRBV7-2; clone size: few; D gene: TRBD1; CDR3 DNA: TGTGCCAGCAGATCAGGGGGCCGGAACACTGAAGCTTTCTTT; CDR3 protein: CASRSGGRNTEAFF
CDR3 length: 19; J gene: TRBJ2-7; V gene: TRBV7-9; clone size: .; D gene: TRBD2; CDR3 DNA: TGTGCCAGCAGCTGGGGACAGGGGATGGGACTAGCGGGATCCTACGAGCAGTACTTC; CDR3 protein: CASSWGQGMGLAGSYEQYF
CDR3 length: 15; J gene: TRBJ1-6; V gene: TRBV6-5; clone size: .; D gene: .; CDR3 DNA: TGTGCCAGCAGCCAATTTTCAGGGAGGAGTTCACCCCTCCACTTT; CDR3 protein: CASSQFSGRSSPLHF
CDR3 length: 14; J gene: TRBJ2-7; V gene: TRBV28; clone size: .; D gene: TRBD2; CDR3 DNA: TGTGCCAGCTATGACGGGAGGCGCTCCTACGAGCAGTACTTC; CDR3 protein: CASYDGRRSYEQYF
CDR3 length: 16; J gene: TRBJ2-7; V gene: TRBV13; clone size: .; D gene: .; CDR3 DNA: TGTGCCAGCAGCCCGGGAGCGGGACAGGCGAACTACGAGCAGTACTTC; CDR3 protein: CASSPGAGQANYEQYF
CDR3 length: 16; J gene: TRBJ2-1; V gene: TRBV4-2; clone size: .; D gene: TRBD2; CDR3 DNA: TGTGCCAGCAGCCAAGATAGTCCGGGAGGTAACAATGAGCAGTTCTTC; CDR3 protein: CASSQDSPGGNNEQFF
CDR3 length: 16; J gene: TRBJ2-7; V gene: TRBV15; clone size: .; D gene: TRBD2; CDR3 DNA: TGTGCCACCAGCAGAGAAGCGGGAGGACTCTCCTACGAGCAGTACTTC; CDR3 protein: CATSREAGGLSYEQYF
CDR3 length: 16; J gene: TRBJ2-6; V gene: TRBV5-1; clone size: .; D gene: .; CDR3 DNA: TGCGCCAGCAGTCCTCCTCTCTCCTCTGGGGCCAACGTCCTGACTTTC; CDR3 protein: CASSPPLSSGANVLTF
CDR3 length: 13; J gene: TRBJ1-2; V gene: TRBV4-1; clone size: few; D gene: TRBD1; CDR3 DNA: TGCGCCAGCAGCCAACGGGACAGGTCCGGCTACACCTTC; CDR3 protein: CASSQRDRSGYTF
CDR3 length: 13; J gene: TRBJ1-1; V gene: TRBV27; clone size: .; D gene: .; CDR3 DNA: TGTGCCAGCAGTTTATCGGACATGAGGGAAGCTTTCTTT; CDR3 protein: CASSLSDMREAFF
CDR3 length: 17; J gene: TRBJ2-6; V gene: TRBV19; clone size: .; D gene: TRBD1; CDR3 DNA: TGTGCCAGTAGTACCAGAACAGGGGCCGGAGGGGCCAACGTCCTGACTTTC; CDR3 protein: CASSTRTGAGGANVLTF
CDR3 length: 14; J gene: TRBJ1-2; V gene: TRBV15; clone size: .; D gene: TRBD1; CDR3 DNA: TGTGCCACCAGCAGAGATATACAGGGGGAAGGCTACACCTTC; CDR3 protein: CATSRDIQGEGYTF
CDR3 length: 17; J gene: TRBJ2-1; V gene: TRBV18; clone size: .; D gene: TRBD2; CDR3 DNA: TGTGCCAGCTCAATTATGGCGGGGGGAAGCTCCTACAATGAGCAGTTCTTC; CDR3 protein: CASSIMAGGSSYNEQFF
CDR3 length: 13; J gene: TRBJ1-1; V gene: TRBV9; clone size: .; D gene: .; CDR3 DNA: TGTGCCAGCAGCTCAAGCGATGGAACTGAAGCTTTCTTT; CDR3 protein: CASSSSDGTEAFF
CDR3 length: 12; J gene: TRBJ2-4; V gene: TRBV5-1; clone size: .; D gene: TRBD2; CDR3 DNA: TGCGCCAGCAGCCTAGAGGGACTAGGGAAGTACTTC; CDR3 protein: CASSLEGLGKYF
CDR3 length: 12; J gene: TRBJ1-2; V gene: TRBV29-1; clone size: .; D gene: TRBD1; CDR3 DNA: TGCAGCGGTGGACAGGACTCGTATGGCTACACCTTC; CDR3 protein: CSGGQDSYGYTF
CDR3 length: 10; J gene: TRBJ2-2; V gene: TRBV19; clone size: .; D gene: .; CDR3 DNA: TGTGCCAGTAGCCACGGGGAGCTGTTTTTT; CDR3 protein: CASSHGELFF
CDR3 length: 16; J gene: TRBJ2-2; V gene: TRBV7-9; clone size: .; D gene: TRBD1; CDR3 DNA: TGTGCCAGCAGCCCTCAGGGGACAGGTTACACCGGGGAGCTGTTTTTT; CDR3 protein: CASSPQGTGYTGELFF
CDR3 length: 16; J gene: TRBJ2-5; V gene: TRBV5-6; clone size: few; D gene: TRBD2; CDR3 DNA: TGTGCCAGCAGAAACAGGCTCGGGAGGTCGTTGGAGACCCAGTACTTC; CDR3 protein: CASRNRLGRSLETQYF